This T cell receptor beta chain was recovered during a study of early T cells in non-severe SARS-CoV-2 infection. In the study overall: The input, bulk RNA from unsorted whole blood, was sequenced, and chains were unpaired. Study outcomes and limitations: The matching step, a VDJdb search, favored anti-spike CD8 responses and missed private and CD4 specificities.

This clonotype was seen ten or more times. Its antigen is not known. Trimming pared 1 base from V and 7 bases from J, leaving 20 bases between. From germline, CDR1 is SGHTA and CDR2 FQGNSA. The CDR3 sequence is 17 residues long. Unique molecular identifiers tagged individual cDNA molecules. One entry per CDR3 protein, called by TCRdb with MiXCR from the 5' RACE reads. This sample yields tens of thousands of distinct CDR3 sequences, of which 8.5% to 10% are seen a single time; approximately 18% belongs to the top ten. The sequencing input was whole blood. The receptor comes from an adult who was a healthcare worker with PCR-confirmed SARS-CoV-2 infection or an uninfected control (not recorded which). V is TRBV7-2 and J is TRBJ2-1; D is uncertain. The CDR3 spells CASSLVRYKGSTNEQFF. In DNA form, the CDR3 reads TGTGCCAGCAGCTTAGTTCGCTACAAAGGCTCTACTAATGAGCAGTTCTTC. Based on the CDR3 plus reference TRBV7-2 and TRBJ2-1, the full variable domain is GAGVSQSPSNKVTEKGKDVELRCDPISGHTALYWYRQSLGQGLEFLIYFQGNSAPDKSGLPSDRFSAERTGGSVSTLTIQRTQQEDSAVYLCASSLVRYKGSTNEQFFGPGTRLTVL.